These 7 T cell receptor beta chains came from one sample sequenced in a study of tumor-infiltrating lymphocytes in primary liver carcinoma (dated by TCRdb to about 2017). Reads for this sample came from an Illumina HiSeq 2500. A constant-region primer and ProtoScript II reverse transcriptase were used to reverse-transcribe TCRbeta-specific cDNA from around 540 ng total RNA. The TCRbeta libraries were prepared through three rounds of nested multiplex PCR following a slightly modified ARM-PCR procedure. Multiplex TRBV1-TRBV30 forward primers and a Cbeta reverse primer were used in the first two PCR rounds, each of which was run for roughly 10 cycles. TCRdb redid the processing of the public reads, applying fastp at Q25 and MiXCR, and retained in-frame beta chains. CDR3 protein duplicates are merged, each entry listing the most common genes and DNA. The sample table holds some 180,000 distinct CDR3 sequences, of which 85% were seen once. About a sixth of the sample is taken by the ten largest.

Total RNA and DNA were co-extracted without cell sorting from approximately 20-30 mg of bulk tissue using the AllPrep DNA/RNA mini kit. Sequencing used tumor tissue from primary liver carcinoma. The source of these receptors is a man between 40 and 49 years old with primary liver carcinoma and hepatitis B virus infection.

This clonotype has a handful of counts. Since no conserved phenylalanine or tryptophan closes the CDR3, a read error is the likely cause. This sequence joins TRBV11-2 and TRBJ2-3, with TRBD2 matching 8 bases. The CDR3 consists of 15 residues. In germline, CDR1 is SGHAT, CDR2 FQNNGV. The CDR3 DNA reads as TGTGTCAGCAGAGGGACTAGTGGTGACACAGATACGCAGTATATT. Protein product: CVSRGTSGDTDTQYI.

The chain recombines TRBV20-1 with TRBJ2-3; D call uncertain. CDR1 and CDR2 (germline): DFQATT, SNEGSKA (reference sequence). This CDR3 contains 13 residues. V lost 5 bases and J 3 bases, leaving 12 bases between the germline ends. The CDR3 region is CSAPRRQTDTQYF. CDR3 sequence (DNA): TGCAGTGCTCCGAGAAGGCAAACAGATACGCAGTATTTT.

This clonotype was seen many times. This sequence joins TRBV6-6 and TRBJ2-7, with D uncertain. The germline CDR1 and CDR2 sequences are MNHNY and SVGAGI (reference sequence). The V gene lost 0 bases and the J gene lost 3 bases, with 9 bases spanning the gap. The CDR3 sequence is 14 residues long. The CDR3 region has the DNA TGTGCCAGCAGTTACTCCGGCGGCAACTACGAGCAGTACTTC. It translates to CASSYSGGNYEQYF.

To note about this clonotype: The junction departs from germline at one end; a sequencing error may be responsible. V is TRBV12-3 or TRBV12-4 and J is TRBJ1-5; D is possibly TRBD1 (6 bases). This CDR3 comprises 16 residues. CDR3 nucleotides: TGTGCCAGCAGTTATCCGGGACACGTTAGCAGTCAGCCCCAGCATTTT. This encodes CASSYPGHVSSQPQHF.

This chain connects TRBV14 to TRBJ2-1; 9 bases agree with TRBD2. The germline V gene has CDR1 SGHDN and CDR2 FVKESK. The CDR3 is made up of 16 amino acids. V shed 10 bases and J 5 bases; nucleotides not matched to a gene: 15. CDR3 DNA sequence: TGTGCCAACAGTGCCCTAGCGGGATGGGTAGACAATGAGCAGTTCTTC. Residues: CANSALAGWVDNEQFF.

The DNA of the CDR3 is TGTGCCAGCAGCCGAATCGGGGGACTAGCGGGAGATAAATGGTTATATGAGCAGTTCTTC. It translates to CASSRIGGLAGDKWLYEQFF. The V gene is TRBV28, the J gene TRBJ2-1; 14 nucleotides agree with TRBD2. There are 20 residues in the CDR3. Germline V gene lookup returns CDR1 MDHEN and CDR2 SYDVKM. V shed 6 bases and J 8 bases; nucleotides not matched to a gene: 21.

V is TRBV12-3 or TRBV12-4 and J is TRBJ2-1, with D perhaps matching TRBD1 (5 bases). Trimming took 7 bases from V and 7 from J, leaving 17 bases between them. The CDR3 sequence is 14 residues long. This CDR3 is CASTPKGRRNEQFF. CDR3 coding DNA: TGTGCCAGCACTCCCAAGGGGCGGCGGAATGAGCAGTTCTTC.